This T cell receptor beta chain was identified in a study of blood T cell repertoires in COVID-19. Study overall: The United States, Italy and Spain provided the acute and convalescent COVID-19 samples. PBMCs, B-cell-depleted T cells, or T cells were the source of the cDNA or gDNA that made up the material.

Authors' methods: For nucleated cells, counts were estimated from reference gene primer amplification. TCRdb's table, derived via immunoSEQ multiplex PCR, lists solely in-frame clones and lacks some. V, J and clone size are taken as reported in that table, and D and trimming were inferred from the DNA itself. Of about 55,000 clones in the sample, over 75% were seen once. After removal of 4 bases from V and 4 bases from J, the junction contained 5 bases not matched to a gene. From germline, CDR1 is SGHRS and CDR2 YFSETQ. The CDR3 totals 14 residues. This chain joins TRBV5-1 and TRBJ2-7, with 10 bases lining up with TRBD1. The sample taken for sequencing was peripheral blood. This TCR came from a human donor with active COVID-19. The donor label of this sample is uncertain. The CDR3 loop is CASSMGQGWYEQYF. The CDR3 DNA reads as TGCGCCAGCAGCATGGGACAGGGGTGGTACGAGCAGTACTTC.